A single sample gave rise to the 27 T cell receptor beta chains below, sequenced in a study of neurological immune-mediated disorders. A single record per CDR3 protein comes from TCRdb applying MiXCR to the 5' RACE reads. The repertoire holds some 56,000 distinct CDR3 sequences, with more than 3.5% as singletons. Material: PBMCs. These receptors were collected from a man in his fifties or sixties with multiple sclerosis.

In this sample, this clonotype turned up many times. The chain combines TRBV18 with TRBJ2-1; D is undetermined. Germline V gene sequence: CDR1 KGHSH, CDR2 LQKENI. There are 14 residues in the CDR3. V lost 1 base and J 9 bases, leaving 13 bases between the germline ends. The CDR3 DNA sequence: TGTGCCAGCTCACCACAGGGCCCAGAAGGTGAGCAGTTCTTC. Residues: CASSPQGPEGEQFF.

This clonotype was observed at least ten times. The chain couples TRBV20-1 to TRBJ2-3; D ambiguous. The CDR3 covers 14 residues. V lost 4 bases, J lost 0 bases, and 11 bases lay in between. The germline CDR1 and CDR2 sequences are DFQATT and SNEGSKA (reference sequence). The CDR3 DNA reads TGCAGTGCTAATGGTCTTTCTAGCACAGATACGCAGTATTTT. As protein: CSANGLSSTDTQYF.

This clonotype was found a few times. This chain connects TRBV20-1 to TRBJ2-1, with D hard to call. Germline loops: CDR1 DFQATT, CDR2 SNEGSKA (reference sequence). With 5 bases removed from V and 5 bases from J, the gap between germline ends came to 10 bases. This CDR3 contains 12 residues. In DNA form, the CDR3 reads TGCAGTGCTTACGGGTTGAACAATGAGCAGTTCTTC. Translating it yields CSAYGLNNEQFF.

This clonotype was seen ten or more times. The chain carries TRBV6-5 and TRBJ1-3; no firm D call. CDR3 size: 13 residues. Trimming took 8 bases from V and 2 from J, leaving 10 bases between them. Germline CDR1 MNHEY, CDR2 SVGAGI. CDR3 amino acids: CASGDRAGNTIYF. The CDR3 DNA is TGTGCCAGCGGGGATAGGGCTGGAAACACCATATATTTT.

This clonotype was counted ten times or more. The chain is built from TRBV7-2 and TRBJ2-1; 7 bases map to TRBD2. The trim removed 5 bases at V and 5 bases at J, leaving 6 bases unmatched. The CDR3 is made up of 14 amino acids. The V gene's germline CDR1 is SGHTA and CDR2 FQGNSA. The CDR3 DNA reads as TGTGCCAGCAGCCTGTCGACTAGCAACAATGAGCAGTTCTTC. Translation gives CASSLSTSNNEQFF. Looking up the rest from reference TRBV7-2 and TRBJ2-1 gives the full variable domain: GAGVSQSPSNKVTEKGKDVELRCDPISGHTALYWYRQSLGQGLEFLIYFQGNSAPDKSGLPSDRFSAERTGGSVSTLTIQRTQQEDSAVYLCASSLSTSNNEQFFGPGTRLTVL.

This clonotype came up many times. This chain connects TRBV9 to TRBJ2-7; D ambiguous. The CDR3 is 12 residues long. Per germline, CDR1 SGDLS and CDR2 YYNGEE. The V gene lost 3 bases and the J gene lost 3 bases, with 7 bases spanning the gap. CDR3 sequence (DNA): TGTGCCAGCAGCGCCGACGGCTACGAGCAGTACTTC. Translating it yields CASSADGYEQYF.

At least ten counts were recorded for this clonotype. V and J are TRBV5-6 and TRBJ2-2; D uncertain. Trimming stripped 1 base from V and 1 base from J, with 5 bases between. The germline V gene has CDR1 SGHDT and CDR2 YYEEEE. This CDR3 is built from 14 residues. The CDR3 nucleotides read TGTGCCAGCAGCTTGTCAGGGAACACCGGGGAGCTGTTTTTT. Its translation is CASSLSGNTGELFF.

This clonotype was counted many times. The J gene is TRBJ2-7, the V gene TRBV7-9; D is unclear. The V end was cut by 2 bases, the J end by 3 bases, with 8 bases between. In germline, CDR1 is SEHNR, CDR2 FQNEAQ (reference sequence). CDR3 length: 13 amino acids. The DNA of the CDR3 is TGTGCCAGCAGCTTAAGGGTGGGCTACGAGCAGTACTTC. Its translation: CASSLRVGYEQYF.

This clonotype was observed at least ten times. The chain uses TRBV5-1 and TRBJ2-2; TRBD2 might be the D (6 bases). The CDR3 contains 15 residues. In germline, CDR1 is SGHRS, CDR2 YFSETQ. Trimming removed 5 bases from V and 0 bases from J, with 11 bases in between. The CDR3: CASSTSGANTGELFF. The CDR3 region has the DNA TGCGCCAGCAGTACATCGGGGGCGAACACCGGGGAGCTGTTTTTT.

With respect to this clonotype: Sequence at one end of the junction differs from germline and may be a read error. The chain carries TRBV10-3 and TRBJ2-3; the D is unclear. Germline CDR1 and CDR2: ENHRY and SYGVKD. CDR3 length: 12 amino acids. The CDR3 loop reads CDIGTGTDTQYF. DNA for the CDR3: TGTGACATCGGAACGGGCACAGATACGCAGTATTTT.

This clonotype was observed many times. A junction boundary mismatches the germline segment, possibly from a read error. The V gene is TRBV20-1, the J gene TRBJ2-5; the match to TRBD1 covers 8 bases. The CDR3 spans 17 residues. Germline V lookup: CDR1 DFQATT, CDR2 SNEGSKA (reference sequence). The CDR3 protein is CSAGDRGDGSPRETQYF. For the CDR3, the DNA is TGCAGTGCTGGAGACAGGGGTGACGGTAGTCCGAGAGAGACCCAGTACTTC.

This clonotype was seen ten or more times. The chain joins TRBV5-5 to TRBJ2-2; 8 nucleotides line up with TRBD2. This CDR3 has 14 residues. Germline CDR1 is SGHKS and CDR2 is YYEKEE (reference sequence). J gave up 0 bases and V 5 bases, and 0 bases lay outside the gene matches. The CDR3 region has the DNA TGTGCCAGCAGGACTAGCGCGAACACCGGGGAGCTGTTTTTT. Translated: CASRTSANTGELFF.

This clonotype was seen repeatedly, ten times or more. The chain employs TRBV11-2 and TRBJ2-1; perhaps TRBD1 as D (5 bases). Germline lookup yields CDR1 SGHAT and CDR2 FQNNGV. The CDR3 runs 12 residues. With 5 bases removed from V and 13 bases from J, the gap between germline ends came to 15 bases. The CDR3 sequence is CASSPRQSQQFF. Written as DNA, the CDR3 is TGTGCCAGCAGCCCCCGACAGTCTCAACAGTTCTTC.

This clonotype was observed many times. The gene calls are TRBV5-6 and TRBJ2-1, with 11 nucleotides matching TRBD2. CDR1 and CDR2 from the germline V gene are SGHDT and YYEEEE. V shed 2 bases, J shed 8 bases, and the junction held 12 bases outside the gene matches. The CDR3 runs to 17 residues. The CDR3 spells CASSFLAGGPSGDEQFF. CDR3 DNA: TGTGCCAGCAGCTTTTTAGCGGGAGGGCCTTCGGGTGATGAGCAGTTCTTC.

This clonotype was recorded at least ten times. The chain employs TRBV4-1 and TRBJ2-5; TRBD2 might be the D (6 bases). V lost 1 base and J lost 4, with 13 bases in between. The germline gives CDR1 MGHRA, CDR2 YSYEKL. CDR3 length: 15 amino acids. The CDR3: CASSQGLGRSETQYF. The CDR3 bases are TGCGCCAGCAGCCAAGGTTTAGGGAGGTCAGAGACCCAGTACTTC.

This clonotype was detected a few times. This chain joins TRBV5-6 and TRBJ2-3; 10 bases are shared with TRBD2. The J segment lost 3 bases and the V segment lost 2 bases, leaving 6 bases of the junction unmatched. The CDR3 sequence is 16 residues long. The V gene's germline CDR1 is SGHDT and CDR2 YYEEEE. As DNA, the CDR3 is TGTGCCAGCAGCTTCCCTTTAGCGGGGGGTACAGATACGCAGTATTTT. It codes for CASSFPLAGGTDTQYF.

Many counts were recorded for this clonotype. The chain recombines TRBV12-3 or TRBV12-4 with TRBJ1-4, with D hard to call. CDR3 length: 15 amino acids. Deletions cut 6 bases from V and 8 bases from J, with 19 bases between. The CDR3 loop reads CASSAERWAGEKLFF. CDR3 in DNA: TGTGCCAGCAGCGCAGAACGATGGGCCGGCGAAAAACTGTTTTTT.

This clonotype has a count of ten or more. The chain carries TRBV5-1 and TRBJ2-5; D is unclear. V shed 0 bases and J shed 5 bases, with 5 bases lying between them. The germline V gene encodes CDR1 SGHRS and CDR2 YFSETQ. This CDR3 spans 12 amino acids. CDR3 amino acids: CASSLEGETQYF. CDR3 bases: TGCGCCAGCAGCTTGGAAGGGGAGACCCAGTACTTC.

This clonotype has ten or more counts. The J gene is TRBJ2-2, the V gene TRBV12-3 or TRBV12-4; D unclear. Deletions cut 5 bases from V and 6 bases from J, with 4 bases between. This CDR3 is 11 amino acids long. For the CDR3, the DNA is TGTGCCAGCAGTAACCCCGGGGAGCTGTTTTTT. Encoded protein: CASSNPGELFF.

This clonotype was found many times. The chain joins TRBV18 to TRBJ2-1; 8 nucleotides match TRBD2. Germline CDR1 is KGHSH and CDR2 is LQKENI. There are 16 residues in the CDR3. The V segment lost 2 bases and the J segment 7 bases; nucleotides outside the gene matches: 10. DNA of the CDR3: TGTGCCAGCTCACCATTACCGGGAGGGGCCATTAATGAGCAGTTCTTC. As protein: CASSPLPGGAINEQFF.

At least ten counts were recorded for this clonotype. V gene TRBV5-1 combines with J gene TRBJ2-7; 8 nucleotides agree with TRBD2. This CDR3 is built from 13 residues. Looked up from germline, CDR1 is SGHRS and CDR2 is YFSETQ. V gave up 5 bases and J gave up 3 bases; unmatched junction bases: 4. The CDR3 here is CASRVSGGYEQYF. The DNA for the CDR3 is TGCGCCAGCAGGGTCAGCGGGGGCTACGAGCAGTACTTC.

This clonotype was picked up many times. The chain employs TRBV9 and TRBJ1-5; TRBD1 might be the D (5 bases). Trimming shortened V by 3 bases and J by 11 bases, and 21 bases separated the two germline ends. There are 15 residues in the CDR3. Germline CDR1 is SGDLS and CDR2 is YYNGEE. CDR3 amino acids: CASSEHPGVSSAQHF. In DNA form, the CDR3 reads TGTGCCAGCAGCGAGCACCCGGGGGTCTCCTCGGCCCAGCATTTT.

This clonotype was observed many times. The rearrangement uses TRBV7-9 and TRBJ2-5; tentative D call: TRBD1 (5 bases). CDR1 is SEHNR and CDR2 is FQNEAQ in the germline V gene (reference sequence). Trimming removed 4 bases at V and 5 bases at J, with 17 bases between. The CDR3 loop spans 15 amino acids. The DNA of the CDR3 is TGTGCCAGCAGCTCCCCACTGGACATCGCGGAGACCCAGTACTTC. It yields the protein CASSSPLDIAETQYF.

This clonotype was seen at least ten times. This CDR3 reads CAISVGQGASSGANVLTF. The CDR3 coding sequence is TGTGCCATCAGTGTGGGCCAGGGTGCGAGCTCTGGGGCCAACGTCCTGACTTTC. The chain couples TRBV10-3 to TRBJ2-6; maybe TRBD1 (5 bases). This CDR3 is built from 18 residues. Trimming removed 4 bases at V and 0 bases at J, with 16 bases between. In germline, CDR1 is ENHRY, CDR2 SYGVKD.

This clonotype was recorded at least ten times. The chain uses TRBV6-2 or TRBV6-3 and TRBJ2-5, with 7 bases that match TRBD2. V shed 2 bases and J 4 bases; nucleotides not matched to a gene: 4. Germline lookup yields CDR1 MNHEY and CDR2 SVGEGT. The CDR3 has 14 residues. The CDR3 bases are TGTGCCAGCAGTTACGGGGGGGAAGGAGAGACCCAGTACTTC. Amino acids: CASSYGGEGETQYF.

This clonotype was found many times. The DNA of the CDR3 is TGCGCCAGCAGCCAAGAGGCCCGTAAGTACAATGAGCAGTTCTTC. This sequence encodes CASSQEARKYNEQFF. This chain uses TRBV4-1 with TRBJ2-1, with unresolved D. Deletions cut 0 bases from V and 4 bases from J, with 10 bases between. The CDR3 has 15 residues. Germline V gene sequence: CDR1 MGHRA, CDR2 YSYEKL.

This clonotype was seen many times. The rearrangement links TRBV5-1 to TRBJ2-6; 7 bases are a match to TRBD2. This CDR3 has 17 amino acids. Germline values: CDR1 SGHRS, CDR2 YFSETQ. J gave up 0 bases and V 4 bases, and 7 bases lay outside the gene matches. CDR3 region: CASSGGGNPSGANVLTF. In DNA form, the CDR3 reads TGCGCCAGCAGCGGGGGGGGTAACCCCTCTGGGGCCAACGTCCTGACTTTC.